These 14 T cell receptor beta chains came from one sample sequenced in a study of blood T cell repertoires in COVID-19 (dated by TCRdb to the early 2020s). The library was made by the immunoSEQ multiplex PCR assay. TCRdb took over this immuneACCESS table, retaining in-frame rearrangements with V and J assigned. Such tables are incomplete; in checked studies, under half of the missing clones stem from an unresolved V gene, and the remainder is unexplained. Present in this sample are about 120,000 clones, around 87% of which were seen just once. About 2% of the sample belongs to the ten largest clones. The sequencing input was peripheral blood. The source is a woman between 45 and 60 years old with acute or convalescent COVID-19.

The chain links TRBV6-6 to TRBJ2-6; 8 bases are a match to TRBD1. Trimming at V came to 7 bases and at J to 4 bases, leaving 9 bases not matched to a gene. CDR3 length: 16 amino acids. Germline V CDR1 and CDR2: MNHNY, SVGAGI (reference sequence). The CDR3 loop is CASTLPTGVGANVLTF. The CDR3, as DNA: TGTGCCAGCACCCTCCCGACAGGGGTGGGGGCCAACGTCCTGACTTTC.

This clone has only a few counts. Other DNA sequences of this sample code for an identical CDR3. V is TRBV18 and J is TRBJ1-6, with TRBD1 identical over 7 bases. CDR1 and CDR2 from the germline V gene are KGHSH and LQKENI. V gave up 1 base and J gave up 7 bases; unmatched junction bases: 4. The length of the CDR3 is 15 residues. As DNA, the CDR3 is TGTGCCAGCTCACCACGGGGGACAGAAAATTCACCCCTCCACTTT. Its translation: CASSPRGTENSPLHF.

The chain recombines TRBV11-2 with TRBJ2-3; D is possibly TRBD2 (6 bases). The CDR3 has 14 residues. Trimming left V 5 bases short and J 5 bases short, with 14 bases between. Germline V gene lookup returns CDR1 SGHAT and CDR2 FQNNGV. The CDR3 spells CASSRGSGQDTQYF. The CDR3 bases are TGTGCCAGCAGCCGGGGTAGCGGACAAGATACGCAGTATTTT. The variable domain in full, completed from reference TRBV11-2 and TRBJ2-3, reads EAGVAQSPRYKIIEKRQSVAFWCNPISGHATLYWYQQILGQGPKLLIQFQNNGVVDDSQLPKDRFSAERLKGVDSTLKIQPAKLEDSAVYLCASSRGSGQDTQYFGPGTRLTVL.

CDR3 bases: TGTGCCAGCAGCTTCTCCCTAGGGGGGGACTACAATGAGCAGTTCTTC. Residues: CASSFSLGGDYNEQFF. The chain has TRBV11-3 and TRBJ2-1; a weak D match, TRBD2 (7 bases). This CDR3 region has 16 residues. The V gene lost 3 bases and the J gene lost 3 bases, with 15 bases spanning the gap. Germline V gene sequence: CDR1 SGHNT, CDR2 YENEEA.

The chain combines TRBV12-5 with TRBJ2-2; D may be TRBD2 (7 bases). Germline lookup yields CDR1 LGHNT and CDR2 FRNRAP. There are 20 residues in the CDR3. V lost 2 bases and J 4 bases, leaving 26 bases between the germline ends. CDR3 amino acids: CASGLPVPYWAGAVTGELFF. CDR3 coding DNA: TGTGCTAGTGGTTTGCCCGTCCCCTACTGGGCGGGGGCCGTCACCGGGGAGCTGTTTTTT.

This clone occurred many times. The CDR3 sequence is CASSDPGNQAFF. The CDR3 DNA reads as TGTGCCAGCAGTGACCCAGGGAATCAAGCTTTCTTT. The rearrangement uses TRBV6-1 and TRBJ1-1; a possible D gene is TRBD1 (5 bases). The CDR3 consists of 12 residues. The V end lost 3 bases, the J end lost 9 bases, and 11 bases lay between the germline ends. Germline V gene sequence: CDR1 MNHNS, CDR2 SASEGT.

This rearrangement joins TRBV9 to TRBJ2-2, with a weak D call TRBD2 (5 bases). Germline assignment: CDR1 SGDLS and CDR2 YYNGEE. The CDR3 extends over 15 amino acids. Trimming left V 0 bases short and J 3 bases short, with 9 bases between. CDR3 sequence: CASSVEGAHTGELFF. In DNA form, the CDR3 reads TGTGCCAGCAGCGTAGAGGGAGCGCACACCGGGGAGCTGTTTTTT.

This chain uses TRBV18 with TRBJ2-7, with a tentative D call TRBD2 (5 bases). Trimming left V 2 bases short and J 5 bases short, with 10 bases between. The CDR3 loop spans 13 amino acids. Germline V gene lookup returns CDR1 KGHSH and CDR2 LQKENI. The CDR3 DNA reads as TGTGCCAGCTCACCAGGACTTCGAGACGAGCAGTACTTC. Amino acid sequence: CASSPGLRDEQYF.

The chain recombines TRBV6-5 with TRBJ2-7; 7 bases fit TRBD1. Trimming cost V 4 bases and J 2 bases; bases outside gene matches: 5. The CDR3 loop spans 14 amino acids. The germline gives CDR1 MNHEY, CDR2 SVGAGI. The CDR3 is CASSSGTEPYEQYF. For the CDR3, the DNA is TGTGCCAGCAGTTCCGGGACAGAACCCTACGAGCAGTACTTC.

The rearrangement uses TRBV10-2 and TRBJ1-6; D perhaps matches TRBD1 (5 bases). The CDR3 loop spans 12 amino acids. The germline gives CDR1 WSHSY, CDR2 SAAADI. This CDR3 is CPTRGGDSPLHF. CDR3 DNA sequence: TGCCCCACACGGGGAGGGGATTCACCCCTCCACTTT.

J is TRBJ1-1 and V is TRBV3-1 (or the pseudogene TRBV3-2), with 11 bases aligning to TRBD1. With 6 bases clipped from V and 6 bases from J, the junction kept 6 bases outside the gene matches. The CDR3 consists of 14 residues. Germline loops: CDR1 LGHDT, CDR2 YNNKEL (reference sequence). The CDR3: CASRGQGVFAEAFF. As DNA, the CDR3 is TGTGCCAGCAGGGGACAGGGGGTTTTCGCTGAAGCTTTCTTT.

The V and J genes are TRBV10-2 and TRBJ1-6, with a tentative D call TRBD1 (5 bases). This CDR3 spans 14 amino acids. V gave up 7 bases and J gave up 7 bases, with 14 bases separating them. Germline V gives CDR1 WSHSY, CDR2 SAAADI. This CDR3 reads CASKQGEENSPLHF. The CDR3 region has the DNA TGCGCCAGCAAGCAAGGGGAGGAGAATTCACCCCTCCACTTT.

The V call is TRBV12-1, the J call TRBJ1-5; TRBD1 is the table's D call and was not checked against the DNA. TRBV12-1 is a documented pseudogene. This CDR3 comprises 13 residues. CDR3 nucleotides: TGTGCCAGCAGCCCAACAGGGGTTCAGCCCCAGCATTTT. It encodes CASSPTGVQPQHF.

The chain is built from TRBV3-1 (or the pseudogene TRBV3-2) and TRBJ1-2; 7 bases map to TRBD1. The CDR3 is 15 residues long. Germline V CDR1 and CDR2: LGHDT, YNNKEL (reference sequence). After removal of 2 bases from V and 1 base from J, the junction contained 4 bases not matched to a gene. CDR3 residues: CASSQPGQINYGYTF. The CDR3, as DNA: TGTGCCAGCAGCCAACCGGGACAGATTAACTATGGCTACACCTTC.